Each of the 18 T cell receptor beta chains below was sequenced from the same sample in a study of blood T cell repertoires in COVID-19. Only in-frame clones appear in the TCRdb table, and some are missing; sequencing was by immunoSEQ multiplex PCR. The table records over 45,000 clones, approximately 80% of them present only once. Sequencing was carried out using peripheral blood. These receptors were taken from a human donor with active or convalescent COVID-19. The donor label of this sample is uncertain.

The chain employs TRBV11-2 and TRBJ2-3; perhaps TRBD1 as D (7 bases). V gave up 1 base and J gave up 4 bases, with 15 bases separating them. The CDR3 consists of 16 residues. Germline CDR1 is SGHAT and CDR2 is FQNNGV. The CDR3, as DNA: TGTGCCAGCAGCTTAGGAAACAGGGGAGGAGCAGATACGCAGTATTTT. Amino acid sequence: CASSLGNRGGADTQYF.

J is TRBJ2-7 and V is TRBV5-6, with D possibly TRBD1 on 5 matching bases. CDR3 size: 16 residues. V dropped 3 bases and J dropped 0 bases, with 16 bases sitting between them. CDR1 is SGHDT and CDR2 is YYEEEE in the germline V gene. As DNA, the CDR3 is TGTGCCAGCAGCTCACCTCAGGGCGAGAGCTCCTACGAGCAGTACTTC. This gives the protein CASSSPQGESSYEQYF. Looking up the rest from reference TRBV5-6 and TRBJ2-7 gives the full variable domain: DAGVTQSPTHLIKTRGQQVTLRCSPKSGHDTVSWYQQALGQGPQFIFQYYEEEERQRGNFPDRFSGHQFPNYSSELNVNALLLGDSALYLCASSSPQGESSYEQYFGPGTRLTVT.

The rearrangement uses TRBV28 and TRBJ1-2; 7 nucleotides align to TRBD1. Germline V gene lookup returns CDR1 MDHEN and CDR2 SYDVKM. V trimming: 7 bases; J trimming: 8 bases; junction bases outside the gene matches: 10. The CDR3 spans 13 residues. The CDR3 sequence is CASMGPGGRGYTF. The CDR3 DNA reads as TGTGCCAGCATGGGACCAGGGGGACGCGGCTACACCTTC.

The chain links TRBV28 to TRBJ2-7; possible D gene TRBD2, 5 bases. CDR3 length: 13 amino acids. V was trimmed by 4 bases and J by 7 bases, leaving 14 bases between them. Germline assignment: CDR1 MDHEN and CDR2 SYDVKM. This CDR3 is CASSSFYTGEQYF. As DNA, the CDR3 is TGTGCCAGCAGTTCGTTCTACACGGGGGAGCAGTACTTC.

V and J are TRBV5-4 and TRBJ1-1, with D perhaps matching TRBD1 (6 bases). Germline CDR1 reads SGHNT; CDR2 reads YYREEE (reference sequence). V was cut by 5 bases and J by 10 bases, with 21 bases left in between. This CDR3 region has 14 residues. The CDR3 reads CASSTTGQGLGAFF. The CDR3 DNA follows: TGTGCCAGCAGTACAACAGGGCAAGGGTTAGGAGCTTTCTTT. The full variable domain, its missing parts supplied by reference TRBV5-4 and TRBJ1-1, is ETGVTQSPTHLIKTRGQQVTLRCSSQSGHNTVSWYQQALGQGPQFIFQYYREEENGRGNFPPRFSGLQFPNYSSELNVNALELDDSALYLCASSTTGQGLGAFFGQGTRLTVV.

In this sample, this clone turned up once. CDR3 sequence (DNA): TGTGCCAGCAGTTTGGGGGTGGACAGGGCGGAGACCCAGTACTTC. Translation gives CASSLGVDRAETQYF. This sequence joins TRBV27 and TRBJ2-5, with 8 bases identical to TRBD1. V lost 3 bases to trimming and J lost 5 bases; unmatched junction nucleotides: 8. Germline loops: CDR1 MNHEY, CDR2 SMNVEV (reference sequence). The CDR3 is made up of 15 amino acids.

The V and J genes are TRBV10-1 and TRBJ2-2, with TRBD2 as a possible D gene (6 bases). V dropped 9 bases and J dropped 0 bases, with 11 bases sitting between them. CDR1 is WNHNN and CDR2 is SYGVQD in the germline V gene (reference sequence). The CDR3 runs 14 residues. The DNA for the CDR3 is TGCGCCAGATCTAGCGACCCGAACACCGGGGAGCTGTTTTTT. Its protein is CARSSDPNTGELFF.

The CDR3 loop reads CASISSGLPYEQYF. As DNA, the CDR3 is TGTGCCAGCATTTCTAGCGGCCTCCCCTACGAGCAGTACTTC. The V and J genes are TRBV6-5 and TRBJ2-7; TRBD2 aligns across 7 bases. The CDR3 consists of 14 residues. The junction had 8 bases not matched to a gene; V was cut back by 7 bases and J by 2 bases. Germline CDR1 MNHEY, CDR2 SVGAGI.

The rearrangement links TRBV5-1 to TRBJ2-6; a weak D match, TRBD1 (6 bases). The ends were cut back, 4 bases at V and 4 bases at J, with 18 bases in the middle. This CDR3 contains 17 residues. Germline lookup yields CDR1 SGHRS and CDR2 YFSETQ. The CDR3 spells CASSIRSQGTGANVLTF. CDR3 sequence (DNA): TGCGCCAGCAGCATCCGATCACAGGGTACCGGGGCCAACGTCCTGACTTTC.

The CDR3 sequence: CASSAQPDGDNSPLHF. The CDR3 DNA follows: TGTGCCAGCAGTGCCCAGCCAGACGGAGATAATTCACCCCTCCACTTT. The V gene is TRBV6-4, the J gene TRBJ1-6; D is ambiguous. Germline-derived CDR1 and CDR2 are MRHNA and SNTAGT. Between the trimmed V and J ends, which lost 4 bases and 5 bases, there was a span of 15 bases. This CDR3 region has 16 residues.

The sample holds a few counts of this clone. This chain links TRBV2 with TRBJ1-4, with D tentatively TRBD1 (5 bases). The CDR3 runs 13 residues. Trimming removed 3 bases at V and 8 bases at J, with 10 bases between. Per the germline V gene, CDR1 is SNHLY and CDR2 is FYNNEI. CDR3 sequence (DNA): TGTGCCAGCAGTGATCGGAGGGACGAAAAACTGTTTTTT. Amino acids: CASSDRRDEKLFF. The full variable domain, in which reference TRBV2 and TRBJ1-4 provide the parts outside the CDR3, is EPEVTQTPSHQVTQMGQEVILRCVPISNHLYFYWYRQILGQKVEFLVSFYNNEISEKSEIFDDQFSVERPDGSNFTLKIRSTKLEDSAMYFCASSDRRDEKLFFGSGTQLSVL.

The chain combines TRBV4-1 with TRBJ2-3, with 7 bases matching TRBD1. Germline trimming cut 0 bases from V and 4 bases from J; bases unmatched to any gene: 7. Germline V gene lookup returns CDR1 MGHRA and CDR2 YSYEKL. CDR3 length equals 16 residues. CDR3 residues: CASSQDPRGMSDTQYF. The DNA for the CDR3 is TGCGCCAGCAGCCAAGATCCCAGGGGGATGTCAGATACGCAGTATTTT.

CDR3 residues: CASSRGGGQETQYF. The CDR3 DNA sequence: TGTGCCAGCAGCCGCGGGGGGGGTCAAGAGACCCAGTACTTC. The chain has TRBV5-6 and TRBJ2-5; 9 bases line up with TRBD2. J gave up 2 bases and V 4 bases, and 3 bases lay outside the gene matches. CDR1 and CDR2 from the germline V gene are SGHDT and YYEEEE. The CDR3 is made up of 14 amino acids.

The chain employs TRBV19 and TRBJ2-1; 15 bases agree with TRBD2. V trimming: 5 bases; J trimming: 4 bases; junction bases outside the gene matches: 9. Germline V gene lookup returns CDR1 LNHDA and CDR2 SQIVND (reference sequence). This CDR3 spans 18 amino acids. The CDR3 DNA reads TGTGCCAGTAGTGCTCGGACTAGCGGGAGGGCCAGATACAATGAGCAGTTCTTC. It encodes CASSARTSGRARYNEQFF.

V and J are TRBV7-8 and TRBJ2-7; 7 bases agree with TRBD2. Germline trimming cut 5 bases from V and 0 bases from J; bases unmatched to any gene: 4. Germline V gene data show CDR1 as SGHVS and CDR2 as FQNEAQ. This CDR3 comprises 14 residues. The CDR3 region has the DNA TGTGCCAGCAGCGGAGGACTAGTCTCCTACGAGCAGTACTTC. Translating gives CASSGGLVSYEQYF.

V gene TRBV4-2 combines with J gene TRBJ2-5; maybe TRBD2 (6 bases). CDR1 and CDR2 from the germline V gene are LGHNA and YNFKEQ. Trimming removed 1 base from V and 2 bases from J, with 20 bases in between. CDR3 length: 18 residues. DNA of the CDR3: TGTGCCAGCAGCCAAGTTACGCTTGGGGGACTCACACAAGAGACCCAGTACTTC. This sequence encodes CASSQVTLGGLTQETQYF.

In this sample, this clone turned up a few times. The rearrangement joins TRBV5-1 to TRBJ1-2; D is unclear. Germline V gene sequence: CDR1 SGHRS, CDR2 YFSETQ. Deletions cut 1 base from V and 2 bases from J, with 12 bases between. The CDR3 length is 15 residues. CDR3 residues: CASSLQAGENYGYTF. The CDR3 DNA is TGCGCCAGCAGCTTGCAGGCAGGCGAAAACTATGGCTACACCTTC. Filled out from reference TRBV5-1 and TRBJ1-2, the complete variable domain reads KAGVTQTPRYLIKTRGQQVTLSCSPISGHRSVSWYQQTPGQGLQFLFEYFSETQRNKGNFPGRFSGRQFSNSRSEMNVSTLELGDSALYLCASSLQAGENYGYTFGSGTRLTVV.

This clone has only a few counts. The DNA of the CDR3 is TGTGCCAGCAGTTTATCAGGGGACTATGGCTACACCTTC. It codes for CASSLSGDYGYTF. The J gene is TRBJ1-2, the V gene TRBV12-3 or TRBV12-4, with a tentative D call TRBD1 (6 bases). With 2 bases removed from V and 3 bases from J, the gap between germline ends came to 7 bases. The CDR3 runs 13 residues.